The rows below give T cell receptor beta chains drawn from one sample of a study of chemoradiotherapy in HPV16-positive cancers. Sequencing used immunoSEQ multiplex PCR; TCRdb keeps in-frame clones, though not all of them. This table holds 3,400 or so clones, 79% found once. Sequenced material: tumor tissue, taken from a patient who underwent chemoradiotherapy. Source of these receptors: a human donor with HPV-associated anogenital cancer. Each CDR3 is given with its conserved first and last residue. D genes are given only for firm matches. Size is omitted from some rows. Given values are once, few, many or a class for expanded clones.

CASSLEGTGGAGNQPQHF	TGTGCCAGCAGCTTGGAGGGGACAGGGGGCGCGGGCAATCAGCCCCAGCATTTT	TRBD1	TRBJ1-5	-	TRBV5-6
CASSSDLSTEAFF	TGTGCCAGCAGTAGCGATCTGAGCACTGAAGCTTTCTTT	-	TRBJ1-1	few	TRBV6-1
CASSPPGSQETQYF	TGTGCCAGCAGCCCGCCGGGCAGTCAAGAGACCCAGTACTTC	-	TRBJ2-5	-	TRBV7-2
CASSLGEGRSTEAFF	TGTGCCAGCAGCTTAGGGGAGGGGCGGAGCACTGAAGCTTTCTTT	-	TRBJ1-1	once	TRBV7-9
CASSVGSGSVSDTQYF	TGTGCCAGCAGCGTAGGTAGCGGGAGTGTCTCAGATACGCAGTATTTT	TRBD2	TRBJ2-3	-	TRBV9
CASSVGDRAEQYF	TGTGCCAGCAGCGTAGGGGACAGGGCAGAGCAGTACTTC	TRBD1	TRBJ2-7	-	TRBV9
CASSLTTGTYGYTF	TGTGCCAGCAGCTTAACAACGGGAACCTATGGCTACACCTTC	-	TRBJ1-2	-	TRBV7-9
CASSFQQGAGQPQHF	TGTGCCAGTAGTTTCCAACAGGGGGCAGGTCAGCCCCAGCATTTT	TRBD1	TRBJ1-5	once	TRBV19
CASSQERGREDEQFF	TGTGCCAGCAGCCAAGAACGGGGGCGGGAAGATGAGCAGTTCTTC	-	TRBJ2-1	-	TRBV14
CASSSRTGETQYF	TGCGCCAGCAGTAGCAGGACAGGGGAGACCCAGTACTTC	TRBD1	TRBJ2-5	-	TRBV4-1
CASSPSNVPGYTF	TGTGCCAGCAGCCCTAGTAACGTTCCCGGCTACACCTTC	-	TRBJ1-2	-	TRBV5-4
CASSFFGGRSSYNEQFF	TGTGCCAGCAGTTTTTTCGGGGGGCGAAGCTCCTACAATGAGCAGTTCTTC	-	TRBJ2-1	-	TRBV28
CASSPSGEKLFF	TGTGCCAGCAGCCCCTCGGGTGAAAAACTGTTTTTT	-	TRBJ1-4	-	TRBV27
CASSEALWGAAETQYF	TGTGCCAGCAGTGAAGCGCTGTGGGGAGCTGCTGAGACCCAGTACTTC	-	TRBJ2-5	-	TRBV2
CASSVPEAIGYTF	TGCGCCAGCAGCGTACCAGAGGCTATTGGCTACACCTTC	-	TRBJ1-2	-	TRBV5-1
CASSLEDREAYEQYF	TGTGCCAGCAGTTTGGAGGACAGGGAAGCCTACGAGCAGTACTTC	TRBD1	TRBJ2-7	large	TRBV28
CASSSGDRANQPQHF	TGTGCCAGCAGTTCAGGGGACAGGGCTAATCAGCCCCAGCATTTT	TRBD1	TRBJ1-5	-	TRBV28
CASRTSGVYEQYF	TGTGCCAGCCGGACTAGCGGGGTCTACGAGCAGTACTTC	TRBD2	TRBJ2-7	-	TRBV6-6
CASSYKGTQYF	TGTGCCAGCAGTTACAAGGGCACGCAGTATTTT	-	TRBJ2-3	-	TRBV6-5
CASSIGRQSNEQFF	TGTGCCAGTAGTATAGGAAGGCAGAGCAATGAGCAGTTCTTC	-	TRBJ2-1	-	TRBV19
CASSMGSYEQYF	TGTGCCAGCAGTATGGGCTCCTACGAGCAGTACTTC	-	TRBJ2-7	-	TRBV7-9
CAWNRGDTDTQYF	TGTGCCTGGAACAGGGGGGACACAGATACGCAGTATTTT	TRBD1	TRBJ2-3	-	TRBV30
CAWRGRGAANEKLFF	TGTGCCTGGAGAGGTAGGGGGGCTGCTAATGAAAAACTGTTTTTT	-	TRBJ1-4	once	TRBV30
CASSSGGGSYEQYF	TGTGCCAGCAGCTCGGGCGGCGGCTCCTACGAGCAGTACTTC	-	TRBJ2-7	-	TRBV11-2
CASSFPLWRRGPKNTEAFF	TGTGCCAGCAGCTTCCCTCTTTGGAGGAGAGGTCCTAAGAACACTGAAGCTTTCTTT	-	TRBJ1-1	-	TRBV13
CAISESKPGLAGGHEQFF	TGTGCCATCAGTGAGTCAAAACCGGGACTAGCGGGAGGTCATGAGCAGTTCTTC	TRBD2	TRBJ2-1	-	TRBV10-3
CASSPSPGHYEQYF	TGTGCCAGCAGCCCCAGCCCAGGGCACTACGAGCAGTACTTC	-	TRBJ2-7	-	TRBV11-2
CASRWTAGYEQYF	TGTGCCAGCAGGTGGACGGCGGGTTACGAGCAGTACTTC	-	TRBJ2-7	-	TRBV6-1
CASSQEDWVAAERSSYEQYF	TGCGCCAGCAGCCAAGAGGATTGGGTAGCAGCCGAAAGGAGCTCCTACGAGCAGTACTTC	-	TRBJ2-7	few	TRBV4-1
CASSDETSGGGYEQYF	TGTGCCAGCAGTGACGAGACTAGCGGGGGGGGTTACGAGCAGTACTTC	TRBD2	TRBJ2-7	few	TRBV25-1
CASSSRGVMNEQFF	TGTGCCAGTAGCTCGCGGGGAGTGATGAATGAGCAGTTCTTC	-	TRBJ2-1	-	TRBV19
CASIPAQGVGNTEAFF	TGTGCCAGCATCCCAGCGCAGGGAGTGGGGAACACTGAAGCTTTCTTT	-	TRBJ1-1	-	TRBV28
CASTWGVGPPSGANVLTF	TGTGCCAGCACCTGGGGGGTGGGCCCCCCTTCGGGGGCCAACGTCCTGACTTTC	-	TRBJ2-6	-	TRBV5-4
CASSSLDSSEALNTGELFF	TGTGCCAGCAGTTCCTTGGACTCGTCGGAAGCACTGAACACCGGGGAGCTGTTTTTT	-	TRBJ2-2	large	TRBV2
CASSARQGGGTEAFF	TGTGCCAGCAGCGCCCGACAGGGTGGTGGCACTGAAGCTTTCTTT	TRBD1	TRBJ1-1	once	TRBV7-2
CAISEQGQNQPQHF	TGTGCCATCAGTGAACAGGGACAGAATCAGCCCCAGCATTTT	TRBD1	TRBJ1-5	-	TRBV10-3
CASSLIAGGPSTGELFF	TGTGCCAGCAGCTTAATCGCGGGAGGGCCTAGCACCGGGGAGCTGTTTTTT	TRBD2	TRBJ2-2	-	TRBV7-2
CASRDQGRYEQYF	TGTGCCAGCAGAGATCAGGGGCGCTACGAGCAGTACTTC	-	TRBJ2-7	-	TRBV5-6
CASSLGGEYGYTF	TGTGCCAGCAGCTTAGGGGGGGAATATGGCTACACCTTC	-	TRBJ1-2	-	TRBV7-2
CASRGGQPGQGYYGYTF	TGTGCCAGCAGGGGGGGTCAACCGGGACAGGGCTACTATGGCTACACCTTC	-	TRBJ1-2	-	TRBV21-1
CSARTKETQYF	TGCAGTGCTAGGACCAAAGAGACCCAGTACTTC	-	TRBJ2-5	-	TRBV20-1
CSVDPGQGRGYTF	TGCAGCGTTGACCCCGGACAGGGACGTGGCTACACCTTC	TRBD1	TRBJ1-2	-	TRBV29-1
CASQQDRAQLYEQYF	TGTGCCAGCCAGCAGGACCGGGCCCAACTTTACGAGCAGTACTTC	-	TRBJ2-7	few	TRBV6-1
CASSEASGRAGELFF	TGTGCCAGCAGTGAAGCTAGCGGGAGGGCCGGGGAGCTGTTTTTT	TRBD2	TRBJ2-2	-	TRBV6-1
CASSSLFTGSRGKMNTEAFF	TGTGCCAGCAGCTCACTATTTACGGGATCAAGGGGAAAAATGAACACTGAAGCTTTCTTT	-	TRBJ1-1	-	TRBV28
CASLEPRESRQPQHF	TGTGCCAGCCTCGAGCCCAGGGAGTCGCGACAGCCCCAGCATTTT	-	TRBJ1-5	once	TRBV6-1
CSGGAGASYEQYF	TGCAGCGGGGGGGCCGGGGCTAGCTACGAGCAGTACTTC	-	TRBJ2-7	-	TRBV29-1
CASSLASRGGTGELFF	TGCGCCAGCAGCTTGGCCTCCCGAGGTGGCACCGGGGAGCTGTTTTTT	-	TRBJ2-2	-	TRBV5-1
CASRPPGTSGSEQYF	TGTGCCAGCAGACCTCCTGGGACTAGCGGGAGCGAGCAGTACTTC	TRBD2	TRBJ2-7	-	TRBV28
CASSPDMTGVETQYF	TGTGCCAGCAGCCCTGACATGACTGGAGTGGAGACCCAGTACTTC	-	TRBJ2-5	-	TRBV28
CASSLVVAGLAKNIQYF	TGTGCCAGCAGCTTGGTTGTGGCGGGACTAGCCAAAAACATTCAGTACTTC	-	TRBJ2-4	-	TRBV5-4
CASSLTEGLSYEQYF	TGTGCCAGCAGCTTAACGGAGGGACTAAGTTACGAGCAGTACTTC	TRBD2	TRBJ2-7	-	TRBV7-6